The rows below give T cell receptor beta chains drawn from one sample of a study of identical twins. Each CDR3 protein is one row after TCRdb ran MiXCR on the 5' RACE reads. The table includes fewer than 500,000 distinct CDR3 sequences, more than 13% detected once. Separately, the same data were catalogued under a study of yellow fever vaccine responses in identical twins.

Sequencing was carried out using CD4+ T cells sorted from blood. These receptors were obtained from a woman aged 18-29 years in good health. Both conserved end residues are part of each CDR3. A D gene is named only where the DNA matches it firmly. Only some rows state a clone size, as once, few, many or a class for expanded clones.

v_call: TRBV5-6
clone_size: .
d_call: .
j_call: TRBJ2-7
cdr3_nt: TGTGCCAGCAGCCCAGGGATCCTCTACGAGCAGTACTTC
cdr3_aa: CASSPGILYEQYF

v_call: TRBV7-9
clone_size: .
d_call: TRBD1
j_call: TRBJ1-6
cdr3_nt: TGTGCCAGCAGTCGAGGACAGGGGGAGTCACCCCTCCACTTT
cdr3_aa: CASSRGQGESPLHF

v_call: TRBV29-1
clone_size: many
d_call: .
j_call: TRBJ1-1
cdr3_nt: TGCAGCGTTGATACGGGAGGAGGGATGAACACTGAAGCTTTCTTT
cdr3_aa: CSVDTGGGMNTEAFF

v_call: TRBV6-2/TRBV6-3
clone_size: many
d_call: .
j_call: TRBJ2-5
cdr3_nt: TGTGCCAGCAGTTCGCCGGGGAGAGCGCGTCGGGAAAGGACCCAGTACTTC
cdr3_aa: CASSSPGRARRERTQYF

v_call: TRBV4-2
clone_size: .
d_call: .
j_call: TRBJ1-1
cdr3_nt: TGTGCCAGCAGCCAAGATCGGTCGCGGGACACTGAAGCTTTCTTT
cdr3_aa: CASSQDRSRDTEAFF

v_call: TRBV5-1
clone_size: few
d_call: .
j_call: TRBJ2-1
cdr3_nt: TGCGCCAGCAGCTTCAAAGCGGAGTCCTACAATGAGCAGTTCTTC
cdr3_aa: CASSFKAESYNEQFF

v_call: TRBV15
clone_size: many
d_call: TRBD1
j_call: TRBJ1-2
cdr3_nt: TGTGCCACCAGTCCCGATAGGACAGGGTTCAACTATGGCTACACCTTC
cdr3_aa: CATSPDRTGFNYGYTF

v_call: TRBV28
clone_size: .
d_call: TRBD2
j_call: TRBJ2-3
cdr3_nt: TGTGCCAGCAGTTTATTCGCGGGAGTGGGCACAGATACGCAGTATTTT
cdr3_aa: CASSLFAGVGTDTQYF

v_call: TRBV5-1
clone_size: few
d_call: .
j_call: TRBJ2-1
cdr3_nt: TGCGCCAGCAGCTTGGAGGCTAGCGAGCCCTACAATGAGCAGTTCTTC
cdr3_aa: CASSLEASEPYNEQFF

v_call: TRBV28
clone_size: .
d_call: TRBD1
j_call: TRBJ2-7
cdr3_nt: TGTGCCAGCAGTCCAACCCTGACAGGGTACGAGCAGTACTTC
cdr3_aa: CASSPTLTGYEQYF

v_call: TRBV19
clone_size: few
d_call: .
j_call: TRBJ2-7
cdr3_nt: TGTGCCAGTAGTTGGGGGCAGAGCTCCTACGAGCAGTACTTC
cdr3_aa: CASSWGQSSYEQYF

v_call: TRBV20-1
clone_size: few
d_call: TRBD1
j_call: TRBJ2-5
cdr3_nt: TGCAGTGCTGAGGACAGGGTACAAGAGACCCAGTACTTC
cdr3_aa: CSAEDRVQETQYF

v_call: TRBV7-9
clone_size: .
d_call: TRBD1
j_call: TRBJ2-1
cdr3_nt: TGTGCCAGCAGCTTCGTGACAGGGCTACTCAATGAGCAGTTCTTC
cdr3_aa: CASSFVTGLLNEQFF

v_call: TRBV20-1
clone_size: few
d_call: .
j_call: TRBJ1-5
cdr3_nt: TGCAGTGCTAGAGAATGGGGGGAACCCAATCAGCCCCAGCATTTT
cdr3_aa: CSAREWGEPNQPQHF

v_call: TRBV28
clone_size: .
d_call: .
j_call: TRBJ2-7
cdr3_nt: TGTGCCAGCCGGACGGCTACCTACGAGCAGTACTTC
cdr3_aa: CASRTATYEQYF

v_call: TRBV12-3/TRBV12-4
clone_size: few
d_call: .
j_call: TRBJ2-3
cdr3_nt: TGTGCCAGCAGTTCCCTAGACCGGGTAGATACGCAGTATTTT
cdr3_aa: CASSSLDRVDTQYF

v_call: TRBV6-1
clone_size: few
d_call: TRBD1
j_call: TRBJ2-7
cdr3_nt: TGTGCCAGCAGTCTGACGGGACAGGGGAACTACGAGCAGTACTTC
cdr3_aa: CASSLTGQGNYEQYF

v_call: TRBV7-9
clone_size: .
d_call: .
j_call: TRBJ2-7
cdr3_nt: TGTGCCAGCAGCTTAGCAGGGGGGCACTACGAGCAGTACTTC
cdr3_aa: CASSLAGGHYEQYF

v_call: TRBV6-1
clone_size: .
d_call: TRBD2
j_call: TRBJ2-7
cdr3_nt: TGTGCCAGCAGCCGACCGCCTAGCGGGAGGCATTACGAGCAGTACTTC
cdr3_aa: CASSRPPSGRHYEQYF

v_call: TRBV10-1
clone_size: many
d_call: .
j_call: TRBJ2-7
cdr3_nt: TGCGCCAGCAGTGATGCTAGCTACGAGCAGTACTTC
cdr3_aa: CASSDASYEQYF

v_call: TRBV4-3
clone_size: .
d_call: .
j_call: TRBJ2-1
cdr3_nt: TGCGCCAGCAGCCAAGCCGGGGGATATGAGCAGTTCTTC
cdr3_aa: CASSQAGGYEQFF

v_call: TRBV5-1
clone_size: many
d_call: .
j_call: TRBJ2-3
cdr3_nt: TGCGCCAGCAGCGGAGTACCGGGCTTAGCGCAGTATTTT
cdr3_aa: CASSGVPGLAQYF